This TCR beta chain stems from a study of blood T cell repertoires in COVID-19. Looking at the study overall: The analysed material was cDNA or gDNA that came from T cells, B-cell-depleted T cells, or PBMCs.

Seattle researchers signed up patients amid active infection and tracked them longitudinally. Per the authors' pipeline: Scientists estimated how many nucleated cells there were by amplifying reference gene primers. Clones were read by immunoSEQ multiplex PCR, and TCRdb kept only the in-frame ones, dropping some. V and J calls and clone size are copied from that table; D and trimming were computed from the DNA. The sample lists about 24,000 clones; roughly 77% were seen once. Germline loops: CDR1 LNHDA, CDR2 SQIVND (reference sequence). V shed 4 bases and J shed 4 bases, with 19 bases lying between them. The CDR3 has 16 residues. A few counts support this clone.

The V call is TRBV19, the J call TRBJ1-1; a weak D match, TRBD1 (5 bases). This sequence originates from a woman in her 70s with COVID-19, enrolled during active disease. Sequencing was performed on peripheral blood. Here the CDR3 DNA reads TGTGCCAGTAGTACCCTGATAGGGGTCGAAGGCACTGAAGCTTTCTTT. As protein: CASSTLIGVEGTEAFF.